This TCR beta chain was identified in a study of blood T cell repertoires in COVID-19. The table came from immunoSEQ multiplex PCR; TCRdb's copy has only in-frame clones and leaves some out. The sample lists roughly 220,000 clones, around 87% occurring once. The J segment lost 5 bases and the V segment lost 4 bases, leaving 18 bases of the junction unmatched. Looked up from germline, CDR1 is LGHDT and CDR2 is YNNKEL (reference sequence). CDR3 length: 19 residues. Only a few counts were recorded for this clone. The TCR comes from a man younger than 45 who had been exposed to COVID-19. The chain carries TRBV3-1 (or the pseudogene TRBV3-2) and TRBJ2-5, with 11 bases aligning to TRBD2. Sequenced material: PBMCs or T cells enriched from blood (not recorded which). This chain's CDR3 is CASSPGLAGGRIRSETQYF. The CDR3 DNA reads as TGTGCCAGCAGCCCTGGGCTAGCGGGGGGTAGAATCAGAAGTGAGACCCAGTACTTC.